The 32 T cell receptor beta chains below all came from one sample that was sequenced in a study of spatial heterogeneity in lung cancer. Study-wide points: Counts that tracked tumor mutation counts were those of expanded intratumoral alpha and beta TCRs.

Their specific antigens are unknown. TCRdb itself ran the 5' RACE reads through MiXCR, one entry per CDR3 protein. The profile shows around 12,000 distinct CDR3 sequences, more than 3% of them singletons. As to time point: sample taken at primary tumor resection. Sequences were derived from lung tumor tissue, sampled at surgery. Every receptor here comes from a male donor with early-stage non-small cell lung cancer.

This clonotype was counted many times. CDR3 nucleotides: TGTGCCAGCAGCCAAAAGAGCGGTAGAGAGGGTTCACCCCTCCACTTT. Its translation is CASSQKSGREGSPLHF. This sequence joins TRBV3-1 and TRBJ1-6; D remains ambiguous. The V end lost 2 bases, the J end lost 9 bases, and 17 bases lay between the germline ends. The CDR3 runs to 16 residues. From germline, CDR1 is LGHDT and CDR2 YNNKEL (reference sequence).

This clonotype was found many times. The chain combines TRBV5-1 with TRBJ2-5; TRBD2 aligns across 7 bases. The CDR3 extends over 16 amino acids. V lost 0 bases, J lost 5 bases, and 10 bases stayed unmatched. The germline V gene has CDR1 SGHRS and CDR2 YFSETQ. In DNA, the CDR3 is TGCGCCAGCAGCTTGGATGGGGGAGGGGTTCAGGAGACCCAGTACTTC. Translating gives CASSLDGGGVQETQYF.

This clonotype was counted at least ten times. V and J are TRBV10-3 and TRBJ1-1; D is unclear. V was trimmed by 0 bases and J by 6 bases, leaving 14 bases between them. The CDR3 has 15 amino acids. Germline CDR1 and CDR2: ENHRY and SYGVKD. In DNA form, the CDR3 reads TGTGCCATCAGTGAGTCTAGCAGGCAACGCTCTGAAGCTTTCTTT. Amino acid sequence: CAISESSRQRSEAFF.

Concerning this clonotype itself: At one boundary the junction diverges from the germline segment, which might be a read error. This rearrangement joins TRBV7-7 to TRBJ2-5; D uncertain. The germline CDR1 and CDR2 sequences are SSHAT and FNYEAQ (reference sequence). The CDR3 loop spans 14 amino acids. CDR3 nucleotides: TGTGCTAGCAGCTTCTTAGGTTTTCAAGAGACCCAGTACTTC. It specifies CASSFLGFQETQYF.

By share of the sample, this clonotype is medium-sized. The chain links TRBV20-1 to TRBJ2-3; D may be TRBD2 (6 bases). V dropped 1 base and J dropped 6 bases, with 26 bases sitting between them. Germline-derived CDR1 and CDR2 are DFQATT and SNEGSKA (reference sequence). The CDR3 contains 18 residues. The CDR3 sequence: CSARALIGTSRSRDTQYF. The CDR3, as DNA: TGCAGTGCTAGAGCCCTCATCGGGACTTCACGGAGCAGGGATACGCAGTATTTT.

This clonotype is deemed medium-sized. J is TRBJ1-1 and V is TRBV20-1; D is possibly TRBD1 (5 bases). Between the trimmed V and J ends, which lost 1 base and 3 bases, there was a span of 9 bases. Germline values: CDR1 DFQATT, CDR2 SNEGSKA (reference sequence). The CDR3 has 13 residues. CDR3 sequence: CSARGGVYTEAFF. As DNA, the CDR3 is TGCAGTGCTAGAGGAGGGGTGTACACTGAAGCTTTCTTT.

The table lists this clonotype with many counts. This chain joins TRBV6-6 and TRBJ1-3; TRBD1 matches at 7 bases. The V gene's germline CDR1 is MNHNY and CDR2 SVGAGI (reference sequence). J lost 0 bases, V lost 6 bases, and 5 bases had no gene match. The CDR3 sequence is 15 residues long. Written as DNA, the CDR3 is TGTGCCAGCAGCAAACAGGGGATCTCTGGAAACACCATATATTTT. Translated, it gives CASSKQGISGNTIYF.

This clonotype was recorded at least ten times. The rearrangement uses TRBV5-4 and TRBJ2-3, with TRBD1 matching over 8 bases. Germline trimming cut 3 bases from V and 4 bases from J; bases unmatched to any gene: 7. CDR3 length: 15 residues. Germline CDR1 SGHNT, CDR2 YYREEE (reference sequence). The CDR3 DNA follows: TGTGCCAGCAGCTCTCAGGGGGCGCAGTCAGATACGCAGTATTTT. Amino acids: CASSSQGAQSDTQYF.

This clonotype was found many times. This chain uses TRBV20-1 with TRBJ2-3, with D unresolved. Germline V lookup: CDR1 DFQATT, CDR2 SNEGSKA (reference sequence). The CDR3 consists of 10 residues. Deletions cut 6 bases from V and 6 bases from J, with 7 bases between. The CDR3 loop is CSAPTDTQYF. In DNA form, the CDR3 reads TGCAGTGCCCCAACCGATACGCAGTATTTT.

This clonotype is classed as medium-sized. The chain uses TRBV15 and TRBJ2-1; D gene unclear. V lost 1 base to trimming and J lost 4 bases, with 11 bases between them. CDR1 and CDR2 (germline): LNHNV, YYDKDF (reference sequence). CDR3 length: 15 amino acids. Here the CDR3 reads CATSRAGTGYNEQFF. The CDR3 DNA sequence: TGTGCCACCAGCAGAGCTGGAACGGGTTACAATGAGCAGTTCTTC.

This clonotype was observed many times. The rearrangement uses TRBV20-1 and TRBJ1-1; D not resolved. The CDR3 covers 20 residues. Trimming took off 8 bases at V and 1 base at J, with 35 bases between the two ends. The germline V gene encodes CDR1 DFQATT and CDR2 SNEGSKA (reference sequence). The CDR3 protein is CSSYILRRGAGWSKNTEAFF. CDR3 sequence (DNA): TGCAGTTCATATATATTACGTCGGGGTGCAGGATGGTCAAAGAACACTGAAGCTTTCTTT.

The genes are TRBV5-4 and TRBJ2-3, with 7 bases identical to TRBD2. Germline trimming cut 3 bases from V and 1 base from J; bases unmatched to any gene: 8. The CDR3 runs to 16 residues. CDR1 SGHNT and CDR2 YYREEE come from the germline V gene (reference sequence). The CDR3 bases are TGTGCCAGCAGCTCCCTGGAGCGGGGAGGCACAGATACGCAGTATTTT. Residues: CASSSLERGGTDTQYF.

At least ten counts were recorded for this clonotype. V is TRBV11-2 and J is TRBJ2-3, with D unclear. This CDR3 is 14 amino acids long. The ends were cut back, 5 bases at V and 2 bases at J, with 11 bases in the middle. The V gene's germline CDR1 is SGHAT and CDR2 FQNNGV. The CDR3 region is CASSLGRLTDTQYF. CDR3 DNA sequence: TGTGCCAGCAGCCTCGGACGGCTCACAGATACGCAGTATTTT.

This clonotype was detected ten times or more. The chain carries TRBV12-3 or TRBV12-4 and TRBJ1-5; 7 nucleotides align to TRBD1. V lost 2 bases to trimming and J lost 0 bases; unmatched junction nucleotides: 10. The CDR3 runs 18 residues. The CDR3 region is CASSLRRTGLNSNQPQHF. CDR3 bases: TGTGCCAGCAGTTTACGCCGGACAGGACTAAATAGCAATCAGCCCCAGCATTTT.

In this sample, this clonotype turned up many times. V and J are TRBV4-3 and TRBJ2-7, with D possibly called TRBD1 or TRBD2 (5 bases each). The V gene's germline CDR1 is LGHNA and CDR2 YSLEER. Trimming took 4 bases from V and 7 from J, leaving 14 bases between them. CDR3 length: 13 amino acids. CDR3 sequence (DNA): TGCGCCAGCAGCCCGGGACCCTCGGGAGAGCAGTACTTC. It translates to CASSPGPSGEQYF.

This clonotype was detected many times. This sequence joins TRBV7-2 and TRBJ2-3, with D tentatively TRBD2 (5 bases). In germline, CDR1 is SGHTA, CDR2 FQGNSA. The CDR3 covers 17 residues. V was shortened by 2 bases and J by 5 bases, with 20 bases between the two germline ends. The CDR3 DNA follows: TGTGCCAGCAGCTTAAGGGTTGAGGGAAGGCTAGGAGATACGCAGTATTTT. Protein: CASSLRVEGRLGDTQYF.

The CDR3 DNA reads as TGCAGTGCTGGGGGGGCAGGAGATACGCAGTATTTT. Its translation: CSAGGAGDTQYF. The J gene is TRBJ2-3, the V gene TRBV20-1; weak D call: TRBD2 (7 bases). Germline loops: CDR1 DFQATT, CDR2 SNEGSKA (reference sequence). V was shortened by 5 bases and J by 5 bases, with 11 bases between the two germline ends. CDR3 length: 12 amino acids.

There are many counts of this clonotype. The CDR3 loop is CAISTRTGWTNEQFF. CDR3 in DNA: TGTGCCATCAGTACAAGGACAGGGTGGACTAATGAGCAGTTCTTC. This chain uses TRBV10-3 with TRBJ2-1; 8 bases align to TRBD1. The germline gives CDR1 ENHRY, CDR2 SYGVKD. The CDR3 covers 15 residues. V dropped 5 bases and J dropped 7; count of bases not matched to a gene: 10.

This clonotype was seen ten or more times. The V gene is TRBV4-1, the J gene TRBJ1-3, with TRBD1 matching 7 bases. Germline V CDR1 and CDR2: MGHRA, YSYEKL. The CDR3 is made up of 16 amino acids. Trimming cost V 3 bases and J 0 bases; bases outside gene matches: 5. The CDR3 bases are TGCGCCAGCAGCCAGGGACAGCCGAACTCTGGAAACACCATATATTTT. This translates into CASSQGQPNSGNTIYF.

This clonotype was observed at least ten times. The rearrangement links TRBV2 to TRBJ1-5, with 8 positions matching TRBD1. This CDR3 contains 15 residues. After removal of 7 bases from V and 1 base from J, the junction contained 6 bases not matched to a gene. The germline CDR1 and CDR2 sequences are SNHLY and FYNNEI. CDR3 coding DNA: TGTGCCAGCAAGGAGGACAGGGTCAGCAATCAGCCCCAGCATTTT. Translation gives CASKEDRVSNQPQHF. Full variable domain (missing parts from reference TRBV2 and TRBJ1-5): EPEVTQTPSHQVTQMGQEVILRCVPISNHLYFYWYRQILGQKVEFLVSFYNNEISEKSEIFDDQFSVERPDGSNFTLKIRSTKLEDSAMYFCASKEDRVSNQPQHFGDGTRLSIL.

This clonotype appeared a few times. The chain recombines TRBV7-3 with TRBJ1-1; the D is unclear. Looked up from germline, CDR1 is SGHTA and CDR2 is FQGTGA. This CDR3 spans 13 amino acids. V was trimmed by 1 base and J by 11 bases, leaving 14 bases between them. CDR3 nucleotide sequence: TGTGCCAGCAGCTTAAATGTGGAGGCTGGGGCTTTCTTT. Translation gives CASSLNVEAGAFF.

V is TRBV12-3 or TRBV12-4 and J is TRBJ2-5, with TRBD1 identical over 9 bases. The CDR3 spans 14 residues. V shed 4 bases and J 5 bases; nucleotides not matched to a gene: 5. The CDR3 DNA is TGTGCCAGCAGTTCCACAGGGGGCAGGGAGACCCAGTACTTC. Amino acids: CASSSTGGRETQYF.

The V gene is TRBV5-8, the J gene TRBJ2-5; unclear D gene. Trimming left V 0 bases short and J 1 base short, with 10 bases between. The germline V gene has CDR1 SGHTS and CDR2 YDEGEE. The CDR3 contains 15 residues. The CDR3 here is CASSLGQNFQETQYF. As DNA, the CDR3 is TGTGCCAGCAGCTTGGGTCAGAACTTCCAAGAGACCCAGTACTTC. The whole variable domain, remainder taken from reference TRBV5-8 and TRBJ2-5, is EAGVTQSPTHLIKTRGQQATLRCSPISGHTSVYWYQQALGLGLQFLLWYDEGEERNRGNFPPRFSGRQFPNYSSELNVNALELEDSALYLCASSLGQNFQETQYFGPGTRLLVL.

This clonotype has at least ten counts. The chain couples TRBV18 to TRBJ1-6, with TRBD1 matching over 9 bases. V dropped 3 bases and J dropped 7; count of bases not matched to a gene: 10. Germline values: CDR1 KGHSH, CDR2 LQKENI. This CDR3 has 17 amino acids. CDR3 residues: CASSPTGTGTKNSPLHF. The DNA of the CDR3 is TGTGCCAGCTCACCGACCGGGACAGGGACGAAGAATTCACCCCTCCACTTT.

This clonotype came up many times. The chain couples TRBV7-2 to TRBJ2-7; D may be TRBD1 (5 bases). The CDR3 covers 14 residues. Germline-derived CDR1 and CDR2 are SGHTA and FQGNSA. Trimming left V 2 bases short and J 2 bases short, with 10 bases between. CDR3 DNA: TGTGCCAGCAGCTTATTCCAGGGTACCTACGAGCAGTACTTC. Residues: CASSLFQGTYEQYF. Together with reference TRBV7-2 and TRBJ2-7, the CDR3 gives the full variable domain: GAGVSQSPSNKVTEKGKDVELRCDPISGHTALYWYRQSLGQGLEFLIYFQGNSAPDKSGLPSDRFSAERTGGSVSTLTIQRTQQEDSAVYLCASSLFQGTYEQYFGPGTRLTVT.

This clonotype was observed many times. This rearrangement joins TRBV12-3 or TRBV12-4 to TRBJ1-3; D is ambiguous. Trimming removed 3 bases at V and 1 base at J, with 7 bases between. The CDR3 has 14 residues. The CDR3 DNA reads as TGTGCCAGCAGTTTTAGTGTTTCTGGAAACACCATATATTTT. Residues: CASSFSVSGNTIYF.

This clonotype was recorded a few times. J is TRBJ1-1 and V is TRBV7-9; the match to TRBD1 covers 7 bases. V lost 2 bases and J lost 5; bases outside the gene matches: 5. Germline V gene data show CDR1 as SEHNR and CDR2 as FQNEAQ (reference sequence). The CDR3 is 14 residues long. CDR3 amino acids: CASSLSGGRTEAFF. Written as DNA, the CDR3 is TGTGCCAGCAGCTTATCAGGGGGTCGGACTGAAGCTTTCTTT.

This clonotype was detected ten times or more. V is TRBV21-1 and J is TRBJ2-6; the D segment call TRBD1 is taken from the table without a DNA check. TRBV21-1 is recorded as a pseudogene. The CDR3 covers 18 residues. The CDR3 is CASSKIRGHISGANVLTF. CDR3 bases: TGTGCCAGCAGCAAAATTAGGGGACACATCTCTGGGGCCAACGTCCTGACTTTC.

This clonotype was counted ten times or more. The chain couples TRBV28 to TRBJ1-5; 12 positions agree with TRBD1. CDR3 length: 19 residues. Germline V CDR1 and CDR2: MDHEN, SYDVKM. J lost 0 bases, V lost 6 bases, and 12 bases had no gene match. The DNA for the CDR3 is TGTGCCAGCAGCTTTGGCGGGACAGGGGGCATTTATAGCAATCAGCCCCAGCATTTT. Protein: CASSFGGTGGIYSNQPQHF. The complete variable domain, with remaining parts taken from reference TRBV28 and TRBJ1-5, reads DVKVTQSSRYLVKRTGEKVFLECVQDMDHENMFWYRQDPGLGLRLIYFSYDVKMKEKGDIPEGYSVSREKKERFSLILESASTNQTSMYLCASSFGGTGGIYSNQPQHFGDGTRLSIL.

A few counts support this clonotype. The chain is built from TRBV24-1 and TRBJ2-1, with 7 positions matching TRBD1. The CDR3 consists of 15 residues. The V and J ends lost 1 base and 2 bases, in that order; junction bases with no gene match: 1. Looked up from germline, CDR1 is KGHDR and CDR2 is SFDVKD. CDR3 sequence reads: CATSDFRGTYNEQFF. The CDR3 nucleotides are TGTGCCACCAGTGATTTCAGGGGGACCTACAATGAGCAGTTCTTC.

The sample holds many counts of this clonotype. The V call is TRBV28, the J call TRBJ2-7, with 12 nucleotides matching TRBD2. The CDR3 has 16 residues. With V trimmed by 6 bases and J by 2 bases, 8 bases remained unmatched. Per the germline V gene, CDR1 is MDHEN and CDR2 is SYDVKM. The CDR3, as DNA: TGTGCCAGCAGCCTACTCCTAGCGGGGGGGACCTACGAGCAGTACTTC. Its protein product is CASSLLLAGGTYEQYF.

This clonotype was seen repeatedly, ten times or more. The chain couples TRBV5-5 to TRBJ2-5, with a possible D match to TRBD1 (5 bases). The CDR3 is made up of 14 amino acids. Germline V gene lookup returns CDR1 SGHKS and CDR2 YYEKEE (reference sequence). V was cut by 2 bases and J by 7 bases, with 15 bases left in between. CDR3 nucleotide sequence: TGTGCCAGCAGCTTCGTTTTGGGGCCCGGGACCCAGTACTTC. This gives the protein CASSFVLGPGTQYF.